This record looks at one T cell receptor beta chain sequence and its context. The data belong to a study of blood T cell repertoires in COVID-19. Study-level information: The United States, Italy and Spain were the sources of the acute and convalescent COVID-19 samples.

A COVID-19 case was met by exposed participants within 2 weeks before study entry. Methods used by the authors: From reference gene primer amplification, estimates of nucleated cell counts were derived. Sequencing was performed with immunoSEQ multiplex PCR; in TCRdb, only in-frame clones are kept and a portion is missing. Clone size and V and J calls were adopted from that table, with D and trimming inferred from the DNA. Among 400,000 to 500,000 clones listed, nearly 90% were seen once. Sequenced sample: PBMCs or T cells enriched from blood (not recorded which). The receptor's source is a woman between 18 and 30 years old who had been exposed to COVID-19.

The CDR3 loop reads CASSPGMGETQYF. The CDR3 nucleotides are TGTGCCAGCTCACCCGGGATGGGGGAGACCCAGTACTTC. J is TRBJ2-5 and V is TRBV18, with a tentative D call TRBD2 (5 bases). The V end lost 3 bases, the J end lost 5 bases, and 10 bases lay between the germline ends. Germline loops: CDR1 KGHSH, CDR2 LQKENI. The CDR3 extends over 13 amino acids.